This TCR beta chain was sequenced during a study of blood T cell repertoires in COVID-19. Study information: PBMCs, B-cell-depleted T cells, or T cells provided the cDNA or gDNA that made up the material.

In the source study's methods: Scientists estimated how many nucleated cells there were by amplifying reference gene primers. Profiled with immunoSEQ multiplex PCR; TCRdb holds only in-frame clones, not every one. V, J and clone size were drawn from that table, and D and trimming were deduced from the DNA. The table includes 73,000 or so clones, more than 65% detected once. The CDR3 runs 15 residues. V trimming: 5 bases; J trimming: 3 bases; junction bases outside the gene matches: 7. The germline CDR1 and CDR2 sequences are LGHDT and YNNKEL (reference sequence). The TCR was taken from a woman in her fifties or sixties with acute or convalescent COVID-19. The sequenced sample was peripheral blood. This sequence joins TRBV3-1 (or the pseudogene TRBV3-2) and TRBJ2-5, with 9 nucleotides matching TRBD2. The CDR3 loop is CASSARSSGEETQYF. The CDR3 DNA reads TGTGCCAGCAGCGCTCGCTCTAGCGGGGAAGAGACCCAGTACTTC.